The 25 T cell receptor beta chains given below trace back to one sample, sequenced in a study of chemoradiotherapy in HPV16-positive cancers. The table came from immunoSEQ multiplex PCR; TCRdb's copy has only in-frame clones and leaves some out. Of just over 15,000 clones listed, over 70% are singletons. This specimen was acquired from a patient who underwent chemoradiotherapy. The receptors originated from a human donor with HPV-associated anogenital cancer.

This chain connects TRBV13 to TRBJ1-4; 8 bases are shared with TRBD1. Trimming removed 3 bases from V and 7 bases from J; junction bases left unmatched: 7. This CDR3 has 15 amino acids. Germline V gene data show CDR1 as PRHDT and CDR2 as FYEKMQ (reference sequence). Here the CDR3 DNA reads TGTGCCAGCAGCTTCGGACAGGGCAAGGCTGAAAAACTGTTTTTT. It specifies CASSFGQGKAEKLFF.

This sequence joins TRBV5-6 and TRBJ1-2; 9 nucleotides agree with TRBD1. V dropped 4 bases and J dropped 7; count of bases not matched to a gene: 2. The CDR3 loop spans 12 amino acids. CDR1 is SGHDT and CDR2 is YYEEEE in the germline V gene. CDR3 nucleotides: TGTGCCAGCAGCGGACAGGGGCTTGGCTACACCTTC. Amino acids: CASSGQGLGYTF.

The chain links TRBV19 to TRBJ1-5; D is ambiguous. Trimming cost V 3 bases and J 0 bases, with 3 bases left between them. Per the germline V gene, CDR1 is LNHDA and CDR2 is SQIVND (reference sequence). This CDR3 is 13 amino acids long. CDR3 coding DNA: TGTGCCAGTAGTATCAGTAGCAATCAGCCCCAGCATTTT. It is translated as CASSISSNQPQHF.

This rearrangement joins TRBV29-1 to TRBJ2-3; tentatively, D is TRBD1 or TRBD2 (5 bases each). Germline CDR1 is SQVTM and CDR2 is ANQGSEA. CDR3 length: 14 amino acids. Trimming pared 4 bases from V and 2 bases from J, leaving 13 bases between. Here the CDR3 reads CSVVRGRNTDTQYF. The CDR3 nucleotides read TGCAGCGTTGTTCGGGGCCGAAACACAGATACGCAGTATTTT.

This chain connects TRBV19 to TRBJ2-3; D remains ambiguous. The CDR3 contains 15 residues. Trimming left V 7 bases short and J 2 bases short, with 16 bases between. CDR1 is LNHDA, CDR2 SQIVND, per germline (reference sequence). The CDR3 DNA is TGTGCCAGTACCCCCATTGGCGGATCCACAGATACGCAGTATTTT. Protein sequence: CASTPIGGSTDTQYF.

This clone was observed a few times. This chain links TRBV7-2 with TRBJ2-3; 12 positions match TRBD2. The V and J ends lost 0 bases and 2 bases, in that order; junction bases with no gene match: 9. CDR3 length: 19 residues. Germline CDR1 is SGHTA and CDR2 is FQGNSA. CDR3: CASSLAASGGARVTDTQYF. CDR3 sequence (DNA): TGTGCCAGCAGCTTAGCCGCTAGCGGGGGGGCCCGAGTCACAGATACGCAGTATTTT.

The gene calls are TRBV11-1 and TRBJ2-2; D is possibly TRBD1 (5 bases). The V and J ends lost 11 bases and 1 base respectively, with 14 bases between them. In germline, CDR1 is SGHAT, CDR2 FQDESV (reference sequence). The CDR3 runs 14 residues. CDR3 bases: TGTGCCTCCAGCAGGGCGTTGAACACCGGGGAGCTGTTTTTT. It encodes CASSRALNTGELFF.

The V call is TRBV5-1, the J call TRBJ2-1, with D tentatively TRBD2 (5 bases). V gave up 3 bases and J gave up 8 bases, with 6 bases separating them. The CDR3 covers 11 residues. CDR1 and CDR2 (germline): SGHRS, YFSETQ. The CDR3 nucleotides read TGCGCCAGCAGCTCGGGGTATGAGCAGTTCTTC. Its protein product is CASSSGYEQFF. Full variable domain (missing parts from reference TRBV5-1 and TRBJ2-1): KAGVTQTPRYLIKTRGQQVTLSCSPISGHRSVSWYQQTPGQGLQFLFEYFSETQRNKGNFPGRFSGRQFSNSRSEMNVSTLELGDSALYLCASSSGYEQFFGPGTRLTVL.

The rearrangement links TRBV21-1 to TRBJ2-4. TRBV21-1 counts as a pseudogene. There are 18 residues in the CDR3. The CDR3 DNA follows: TGTGCCAGCAGCAGGTCGGACCGAGGAATAACCCTCAAAAACATTCAGTACTTC. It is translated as CASSRSDRGITLKNIQYF.

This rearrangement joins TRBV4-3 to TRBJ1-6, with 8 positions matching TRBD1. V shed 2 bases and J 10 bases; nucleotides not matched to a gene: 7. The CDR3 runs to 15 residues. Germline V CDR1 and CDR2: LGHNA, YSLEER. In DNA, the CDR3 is TGCGCCAGCAGCCAAAGGACAGGGTACGGGTCACCCCTCCACTTT. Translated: CASSQRTGYGSPLHF.

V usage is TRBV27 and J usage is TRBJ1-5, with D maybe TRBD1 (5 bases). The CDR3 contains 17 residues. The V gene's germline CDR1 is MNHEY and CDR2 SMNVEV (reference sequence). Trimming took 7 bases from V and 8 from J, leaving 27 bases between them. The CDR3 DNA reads TGTGCCAGCAATTCTCATAGACAGCCGGCCCCAAGGAAGCCCCAGCATTTT. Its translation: CASNSHRQPAPRKPQHF.

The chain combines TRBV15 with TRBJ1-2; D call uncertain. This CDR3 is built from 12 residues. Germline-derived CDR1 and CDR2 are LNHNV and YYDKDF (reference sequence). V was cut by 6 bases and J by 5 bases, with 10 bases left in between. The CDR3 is CATSGEGYGYTF. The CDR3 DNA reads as TGTGCCACCAGTGGGGAAGGGTATGGCTACACCTTC.

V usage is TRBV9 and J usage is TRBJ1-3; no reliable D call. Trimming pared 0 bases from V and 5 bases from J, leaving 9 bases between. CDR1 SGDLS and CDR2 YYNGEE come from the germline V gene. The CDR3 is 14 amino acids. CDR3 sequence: CASSVDEGRNTIYF. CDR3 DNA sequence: TGTGCCAGCAGCGTAGATGAGGGCCGAAACACCATATATTTT.

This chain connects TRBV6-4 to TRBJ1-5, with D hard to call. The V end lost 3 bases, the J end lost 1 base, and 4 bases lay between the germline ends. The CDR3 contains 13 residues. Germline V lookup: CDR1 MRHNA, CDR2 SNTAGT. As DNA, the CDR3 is TGTGCCAGCAGTGAGGGGAGCAATCAGCCCCAGCATTTT. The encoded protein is CASSEGSNQPQHF.

This CDR3 reads CASSFGSYGYTF. CDR3 nucleotides: TGCGCCAGCAGCTTCGGGAGCTATGGCTACACCTTC. The chain combines TRBV5-1 with TRBJ1-2; D not resolved. CDR1 is SGHRS and CDR2 is YFSETQ in the germline V gene. Trimming removed 2 bases from V and 4 bases from J, with 6 bases in between. This CDR3 comprises 12 residues.

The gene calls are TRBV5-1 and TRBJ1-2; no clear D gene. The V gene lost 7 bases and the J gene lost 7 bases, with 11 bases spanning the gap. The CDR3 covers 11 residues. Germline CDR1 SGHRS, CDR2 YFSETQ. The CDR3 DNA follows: TGCGCCAGCGCAGGCCCCACTGGCTACACCTTC. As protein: CASAGPTGYTF.

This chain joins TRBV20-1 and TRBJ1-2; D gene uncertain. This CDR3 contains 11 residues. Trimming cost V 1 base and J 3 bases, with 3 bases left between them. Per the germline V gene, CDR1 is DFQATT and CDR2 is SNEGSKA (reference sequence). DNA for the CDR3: TGCAGTGCTAGAGTCGACTATGGCTACACCTTC. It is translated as CSARVDYGYTF.

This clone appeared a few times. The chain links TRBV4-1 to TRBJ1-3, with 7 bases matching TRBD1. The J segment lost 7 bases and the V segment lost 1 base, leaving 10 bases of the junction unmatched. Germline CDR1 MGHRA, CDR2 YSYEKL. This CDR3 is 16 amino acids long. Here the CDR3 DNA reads TGCGCCAGCAGCCAAGTCCCGCCAGGGGGGCACAACACCATATATTTT. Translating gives CASSQVPPGGHNTIYF.

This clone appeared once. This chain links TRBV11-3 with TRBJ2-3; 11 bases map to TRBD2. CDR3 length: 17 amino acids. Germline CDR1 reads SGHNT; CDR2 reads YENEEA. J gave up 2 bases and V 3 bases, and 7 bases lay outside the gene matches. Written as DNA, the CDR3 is TGTGCCAGCAGCTTGAGTCTAGCGGGGGGATTCACAGATACGCAGTATTTT. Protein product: CASSLSLAGGFTDTQYF.

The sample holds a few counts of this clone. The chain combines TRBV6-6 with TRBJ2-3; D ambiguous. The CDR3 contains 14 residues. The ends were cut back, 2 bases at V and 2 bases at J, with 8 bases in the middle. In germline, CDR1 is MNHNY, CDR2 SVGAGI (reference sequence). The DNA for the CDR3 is TGTGCCAGCAGTTACGGCAGCCACACAGATACGCAGTATTTT. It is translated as CASSYGSHTDTQYF.

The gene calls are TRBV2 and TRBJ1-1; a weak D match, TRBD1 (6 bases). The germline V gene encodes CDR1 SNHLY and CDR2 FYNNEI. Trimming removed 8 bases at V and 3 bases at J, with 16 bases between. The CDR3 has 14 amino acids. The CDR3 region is CASGSYRGDTEAFF. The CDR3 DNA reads TGTGCCAGCGGGTCATATAGGGGGGACACTGAAGCTTTCTTT.

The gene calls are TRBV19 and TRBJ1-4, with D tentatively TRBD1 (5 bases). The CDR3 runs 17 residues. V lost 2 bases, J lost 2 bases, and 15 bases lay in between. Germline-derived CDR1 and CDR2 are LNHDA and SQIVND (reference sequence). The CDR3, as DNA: TGTGCCAGTAGTATAACACTCGGTCGACAGACTAATGAAAAACTGTTTTTT. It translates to CASSITLGRQTNEKLFF.

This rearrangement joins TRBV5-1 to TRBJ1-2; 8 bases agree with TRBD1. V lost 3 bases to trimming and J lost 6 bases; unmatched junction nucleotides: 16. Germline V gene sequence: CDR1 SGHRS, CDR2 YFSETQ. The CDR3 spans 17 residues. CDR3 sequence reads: CASSSTVLQGARHGYTF. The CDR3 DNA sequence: TGCGCCAGCAGCTCGACCGTACTCCAGGGGGCTAGGCATGGCTACACCTTC.

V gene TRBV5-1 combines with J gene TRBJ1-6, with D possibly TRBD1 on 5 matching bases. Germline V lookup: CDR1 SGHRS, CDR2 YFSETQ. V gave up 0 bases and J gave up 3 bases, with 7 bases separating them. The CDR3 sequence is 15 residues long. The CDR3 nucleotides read TGCGCCAGCAGCTTGGGGGGGAACTATAATTCACCCCTCCACTTT. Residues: CASSLGGNYNSPLHF. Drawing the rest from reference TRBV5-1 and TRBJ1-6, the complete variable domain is KAGVTQTPRYLIKTRGQQVTLSCSPISGHRSVSWYQQTPGQGLQFLFEYFSETQRNKGNFPGRFSGRQFSNSRSEMNVSTLELGDSALYLCASSLGGNYNSPLHFGNGTRLTVT.

CDR3 amino acids: CASTPPGGQPQHF. CDR3 bases: TGTGCCAGCACCCCGCCTGGGGGTCAGCCCCAGCATTTT. This chain links TRBV5-6 with TRBJ1-5, with a weak D call TRBD1 (5 bases). The germline CDR1 and CDR2 sequences are SGHDT and YYEEEE. V lost 6 bases, J lost 6 bases, and 13 bases lay in between. The CDR3 is 13 amino acids.